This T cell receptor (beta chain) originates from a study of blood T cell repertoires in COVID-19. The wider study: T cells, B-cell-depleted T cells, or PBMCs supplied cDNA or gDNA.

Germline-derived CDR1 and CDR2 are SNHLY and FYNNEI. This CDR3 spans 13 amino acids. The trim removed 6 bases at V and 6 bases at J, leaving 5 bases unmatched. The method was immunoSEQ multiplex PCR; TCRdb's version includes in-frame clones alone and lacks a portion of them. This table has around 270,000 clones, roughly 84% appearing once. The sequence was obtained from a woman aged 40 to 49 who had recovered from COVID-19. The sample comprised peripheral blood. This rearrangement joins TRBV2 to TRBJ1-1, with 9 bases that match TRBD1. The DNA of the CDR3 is TGTGCCAGCAGGGGACAGGGTGGATCTGAAGCTTTCTTT. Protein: CASRGQGGSEAFF. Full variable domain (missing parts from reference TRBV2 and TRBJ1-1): EPEVTQTPSHQVTQMGQEVILRCVPISNHLYFYWYRQILGQKVEFLVSFYNNEISEKSEIFDDQFSVERPDGSNFTLKIRSTKLEDSAMYFCASRGQGGSEAFFGQGTRLTVV.